The rows below give T cell receptor beta chains drawn from one sample of a study of cytomegalovirus exposure and HLA in healthy donors. The data were produced by immunoSEQ multiplex PCR, yet TCRdb's version contains in-frame clones alone and is incomplete. The sample lists 100,000 to 150,000 clones; about 87% were seen once. Material for sequencing was PBMCs. All receptors come from a woman aged 18-29 years in good health and CMV-seronegative. Each CDR3 is given with its conserved first and last residue. A D gene is named only where the DNA matches it firmly. Expanded clones are given a class, and other clones once, few, many or no size at all.

V gene,clone size,J gene,CDR3 length,D gene,CDR3 protein,CDR3 DNA
TRBV2,once,TRBJ2-3,15,TRBD1,CASRARTGWADTQYF,TGTGCCAGCAGAGCTCGGACAGGGTGGGCAGATACGCAGTATTTT
TRBV7-9,few,TRBJ1-2,12,TRBD1,CASSRTGNGYTF,TGTGCCAGCAGCAGGACAGGGAATGGCTACACCTTC
TRBV10-3,-,TRBJ2-3,17,TRBD1,CAISESAGTGDSDTQYF,TGTGCCATCAGTGAGTCGGCAGGGACAGGGGATTCGGATACGCAGTATTTT
TRBV6-1,-,TRBJ2-7,14,TRBD2,CASSPSGGSYEQYF,TGTGCCAGTTCTCCTAGCGGGGGCTCCTACGAGCAGTACTTC
TRBV13,-,TRBJ2-1,17,-,CASSPTGRGANYNEQFF,TGTGCCAGCAGCCCGACAGGTCGAGGGGCTAACTACAATGAGCAGTTCTTC
TRBV5-1,-,TRBJ1-3,18,TRBD1,CASSSFFTGTETGNTIYF,TGCGCCAGCAGCTCTTTTTTCACCGGGACAGAGACTGGAAACACCATATATTTT
TRBV5-1,-,TRBJ2-5,15,-,CASSLQGLSKETQYF,TGCGCCAGCAGCTTGCAGGGCCTGTCCAAAGAGACCCAGTACTTC
TRBV7-9,-,TRBJ2-7,13,-,CASSAQGYYEQYF,TGTGCCAGCAGCGCACAGGGCTACTACGAGCAGTACTTC
TRBV15,-,TRBJ2-1,16,TRBD2,CATRTLGGGGGHEQFF,TGTGCCACCAGGACCTTAGGGGGCGGGGGGGGTCATGAGCAGTTCTTC
TRBV28,-,TRBJ1-5,16,TRBD1,CASKNLLWTGRQPQHF,TGTGCCAGCAAAAACCTTCTGTGGACAGGCCGGCAGCCCCAGCATTTT
TRBV5-1,-,TRBJ2-1,13,-,CASREGFYNEQFF,TGCGCCAGCAGAGAGGGTTTCTACAATGAGCAGTTCTTC
TRBV11-2,-,TRBJ2-1,17,TRBD2,CASSLVLGASGAGEQFF,TGTGCCAGCAGCTTAGTCTTGGGGGCTAGCGGGGCAGGTGAGCAGTTCTTC
TRBV2,-,TRBJ1-3,14,TRBD1,CASSGQGSGNTIYF,TGTGCCAGCAGTGGACAGGGCTCTGGAAACACCATATATTTT
TRBV29-1,-,TRBJ1-2,11,-,CSVGGDYGYTF,TGCAGCGTTGGGGGGGACTATGGCTACACCTTC